A single sample gave rise to the 9 T cell receptor beta chains below, sequenced in a study of technical replicates of blood from several donors. The protocol was immunoSEQ multiplex PCR, while the TCRdb copy is restricted to in-frame clones and leaves out a portion. The table has about 70,000 clones, roughly 92% seen once. The sample consisted of T cells isolated from PBMCs. The receptors originated from a human donor in good health.

The V gene is TRBV9, the J gene TRBJ2-7, with TRBD2 matching 7 bases. Trimming took 2 bases from V and 0 from J; bases not matched to a gene: 5. Germline CDR1 is SGDLS and CDR2 is YYNGEE. There are 15 residues in the CDR3. The CDR3 nucleotides read TGTGCCAGCAGCGTTTCTAGCGGAAGCTCCTACGAGCAGTACTTC. It codes for CASSVSSGSSYEQYF.

The gene calls are TRBV9 and TRBJ2-3; 7 nucleotides match TRBD2. Germline CDR1 reads SGDLS; CDR2 reads YYNGEE. The CDR3 extends over 14 amino acids. The V gene end was trimmed by 3 bases and the J gene end by 4 bases; junction bases not matched to a gene: 5. The CDR3 loop reads CASSAAGEADTQYF. CDR3 sequence (DNA): TGTGCCAGCAGCGCGGCGGGAGAGGCAGATACGCAGTATTTT.

The V gene is TRBV29-1, the J gene TRBJ2-5; TRBD2 matches 14 bases. Germline values: CDR1 SQVTM, CDR2 ANQGSEA. The ends lost 7 bases at V and 4 bases at J; junction bases unmatched: 8. The CDR3 totals 15 residues. CDR3 region: CSAEDGLAGGETQYF. CDR3 nucleotide sequence: TGCAGCGCCGAAGACGGACTAGCGGGAGGAGAGACCCAGTACTTC.

This sequence joins TRBV28 and TRBJ1-2; the D gene is possibly TRBD1 (5 bases). Germline lookup yields CDR1 MDHEN and CDR2 SYDVKM. With 6 bases removed from V and 8 bases from J, the gap between germline ends came to 16 bases. The length of the CDR3 is 13 residues. The CDR3 spells CASSPTELEGYTF. The CDR3, as DNA: TGTGCCAGCAGCCCGACAGAACTGGAAGGCTACACCTTC.

The chain has TRBV9 and TRBJ2-1; 7 bases fit TRBD2. The CDR3 is 13 amino acids. Germline trimming cut 4 bases from V and 10 bases from J; bases unmatched to any gene: 8. Germline V CDR1 and CDR2: SGDLS, YYNGEE. CDR3 protein: CASSPAGEVEQFF. Here the CDR3 DNA reads TGTGCCAGCAGCCCGGCGGGGGAGGTCGAGCAGTTCTTC.

The chain uses TRBV11-2 and TRBJ2-5, with 14 bases lining up with TRBD2. The V gene's germline CDR1 is SGHAT and CDR2 FQNNGV. This CDR3 region has 17 residues. After removal of 2 bases from V and 7 bases from J, the junction contained 9 bases not matched to a gene. The CDR3 is CASSLKGLAGEGGTQYF. CDR3 nucleotides: TGTGCCAGCAGCTTAAAGGGACTAGCGGGAGAAGGGGGGACCCAGTACTTC.

The rearrangement joins TRBV28 to TRBJ2-1, with D perhaps matching TRBD2 (6 bases). Germline V lookup: CDR1 MDHEN, CDR2 SYDVKM. CDR3 length equals 13 residues. Trimming took 7 bases from V and 13 from J, leaving 20 bases between them. The CDR3 nucleotides read TGTGCCAGCACTCTGCGGGGCGCCAACTCACAGTTCTTC. Translating it yields CASTLRGANSQFF.

V and J are TRBV27 and TRBJ2-3, with D maybe TRBD2 (5 bases). The V end was cut by 3 bases, the J end by 2 bases, with 12 bases between. CDR1 and CDR2 (germline): MNHEY, SMNVEV (reference sequence). The CDR3 consists of 15 residues. CDR3 amino acids: CASSFSASSTDTQYF. The CDR3 DNA sequence: TGTGCCAGCAGTTTTAGCGCTAGTTCCACAGATACGCAGTATTTT.

V usage is TRBV5-1 and J usage is TRBJ1-1; 9 bases are a match to TRBD1. Trimming removed 2 bases from V and 4 bases from J; junction bases left unmatched: 12. This CDR3 contains 17 residues. Germline values: CDR1 SGHRS, CDR2 YFSETQ. The CDR3 nucleotides read TGCGCCAGCAGCTTTCCTCATACAGGGGGCGGTGTCACTGAAGCTTTCTTT. This sequence encodes CASSFPHTGGGVTEAFF. Full variable domain (outside the CDR3, taken from reference TRBV5-1 and TRBJ1-1): KAGVTQTPRYLIKTRGQQVTLSCSPISGHRSVSWYQQTPGQGLQFLFEYFSETQRNKGNFPGRFSGRQFSNSRSEMNVSTLELGDSALYLCASSFPHTGGGVTEAFFGQGTRLTVV.